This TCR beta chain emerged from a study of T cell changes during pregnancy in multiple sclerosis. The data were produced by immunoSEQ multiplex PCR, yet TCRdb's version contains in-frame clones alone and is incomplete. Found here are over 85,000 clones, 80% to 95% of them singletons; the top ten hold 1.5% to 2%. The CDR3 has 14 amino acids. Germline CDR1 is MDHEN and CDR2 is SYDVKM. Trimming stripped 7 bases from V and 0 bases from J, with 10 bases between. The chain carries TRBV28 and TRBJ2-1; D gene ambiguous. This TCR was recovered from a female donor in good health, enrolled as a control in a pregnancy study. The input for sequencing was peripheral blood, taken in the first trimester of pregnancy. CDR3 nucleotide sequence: TGTGCCAGCAAGCTCCCCTCCTCCTACAATGAGCAGTTCTTC. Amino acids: CASKLPSSYNEQFF.